The 25 T cell receptor beta chains presented below share a single source sample, sequenced in a study of CD8+ T cells in alopecia areata listed by TCRdb under 2018. The treatment or condition label on this specimen signifies: oral pan-JAK inhibitor, 5-10 mg twice daily. Preparation of the library involved the immunoSEQ multiplex PCR assay. To provide template for TCR sequencing, every sample had RNA extracted and reverse transcribed into cDNA. TCRdb's version of the immuneACCESS table is confined to in-frame rearrangements and falls short of the full clone set. An unresolved V gene accounts for under half of the shortfall where checked; the remainder is of unknown origin. Present in this sample are roughly 280,000 clones, 60% of which were seen just once. Together, the top ten hold 0.75% to 0.95% of the sample. The sequenced sample was CD4+ T cells sorted from blood, obtained at approximately week 51, from a patient treated with tofacitinib. The receptors shown here come from a human donor with alopecia areata.

The gene calls are TRBV5-6 and TRBJ1-5; the match to TRBD1 covers 7 bases. J gave up 4 bases and V 4 bases, and 2 bases lay outside the gene matches. From germline, CDR1 is SGHDT and CDR2 YYEEEE. There are 13 residues in the CDR3. The CDR3 loop is CASSLTGNQPQHF. The CDR3, as DNA: TGTGCCAGCAGCCTGACAGGGAATCAGCCCCAGCATTTT.

V gene TRBV30 combines with J gene TRBJ1-2, with D maybe TRBD1 (5 bases). The CDR3 spans 15 residues. In germline, CDR1 is GTSNPN, CDR2 SVGIG (reference sequence). Trimming shortened V by 2 bases and J by 4 bases, and 17 bases separated the two germline ends. The CDR3 spells CAWSTIPGPIYGYTF. CDR3 coding DNA: TGTGCCTGGAGTACGATTCCGGGACCTATCTATGGCTACACCTTC.

The V call is TRBV30, the J call TRBJ1-1; TRBD1 matches 9 bases. The CDR3 has 10 amino acids. Germline V gene sequence: CDR1 GTSNPN, CDR2 SVGIG (reference sequence). The trim removed 3 bases at V and 10 bases at J, leaving 0 bases unmatched. The CDR3 coding sequence is TGTGCCTGGAGGGACAGGGGAGCTTTCTTT. It encodes CAWRDRGAFF.

The genes are TRBV10-3 and TRBJ2-7; the match to TRBD1 covers 10 bases. After removal of 3 bases from V and 3 bases from J, the junction contained 5 bases not matched to a gene. Germline values: CDR1 ENHRY, CDR2 SYGVKD. The CDR3 is 15 amino acids. The CDR3 DNA follows: TGTGCCATCAGTGACCGTCGGACAGGGGGCTACGAGCAGTACTTC. Protein product: CAISDRRTGGYEQYF.

This chain links TRBV15 with TRBJ2-5, with D unclear. This CDR3 is 13 amino acids long. The ends were cut back, 0 bases at V and 4 bases at J, with 6 bases in the middle. In germline, CDR1 is LNHNV, CDR2 YYDKDF (reference sequence). This chain's CDR3 is CATSRDQRETQYF. In DNA, the CDR3 is TGTGCCACCAGCAGAGATCAACGAGAGACCCAGTACTTC.

The J gene is TRBJ2-1, the V gene TRBV15, with D perhaps TRBD1 (6 bases). Germline CDR1 is LNHNV and CDR2 is YYDKDF (reference sequence). V dropped 5 bases and J dropped 2 bases, with 16 bases sitting between them. CDR3 length equals 16 residues. In DNA form, the CDR3 reads TGTGCCACCAGCTCCCGTGGAAGGGGGACCTACAATGAGCAGTTCTTC. Translation: CATSSRGRGTYNEQFF.

This clone came up a few times. V is TRBV5-1 and J is TRBJ2-1; D ambiguous. Deletions cut 4 bases from V and 6 bases from J, with 11 bases between. CDR1 and CDR2 (germline): SGHRS, YFSETQ. This CDR3 contains 13 residues. For the CDR3, the DNA is TGCGCCAGCAGCATCCGACTCGGCAATGAGCAGTTCTTC. It translates to CASSIRLGNEQFF.

This clone was picked up one time. The rearrangement joins TRBV5-1 to TRBJ1-1, with 8 bases aligning to TRBD1. The length of the CDR3 is 15 residues. Germline CDR1 SGHRS, CDR2 YFSETQ. With 2 bases clipped from V and 1 base from J, the junction kept 4 bases outside the gene matches. The CDR3 sequence: CASSFVGTGNTEAFF. The CDR3 DNA is TGCGCCAGCAGCTTCGTAGGGACAGGGAACACTGAAGCTTTCTTT. Supplemented by reference TRBV5-1 and TRBJ1-1, the full variable domain reads KAGVTQTPRYLIKTRGQQVTLSCSPISGHRSVSWYQQTPGQGLQFLFEYFSETQRNKGNFPGRFSGRQFSNSRSEMNVSTLELGDSALYLCASSFVGTGNTEAFFGQGTRLTVV.

V usage is TRBV29-1 and J usage is TRBJ1-1; no definite D call. CDR1 is SQVTM, CDR2 ANQGSEA, per germline. The CDR3 contains 10 residues. Trimming cost V 4 bases and J 7 bases, with 7 bases left between them. CDR3 nucleotide sequence: TGCAGCGTTGTCGGAAATGAAGCTTTCTTT. Residues: CSVVGNEAFF. The variable domain in full, completed from reference TRBV29-1 and TRBJ1-1, reads SAVISQKPSRDICQRGTSLTIQCQVDSQVTMMFWYRQQPGQSLTLIATANQGSEATYESGFVIDKFPISRPNLTFSTLTVSNMSPEDSSIYLCSVVGNEAFFGQGTRLTVV.

CDR3 protein: CAWIPRTGHGYTF. In DNA form, the CDR3 reads TGTGCCTGGATACCCAGGACAGGGCATGGCTACACCTTC. The genes are TRBV30 and TRBJ1-2; 8 positions match TRBD1. Germline CDR1 GTSNPN, CDR2 SVGIG (reference sequence). J gave up 6 bases and V 4 bases, and 7 bases lay outside the gene matches. The CDR3 is 13 amino acids.

This clone was observed a single time. The J gene is TRBJ2-3, the V gene TRBV4-3; maybe TRBD2 (6 bases). V lost 4 bases, J lost 1 base, and 12 bases lay in between. CDR3 length: 15 residues. The V gene's germline CDR1 is LGHNA and CDR2 YSLEER. Here the CDR3 reads CASSLGTSGTDTQYF. The CDR3 DNA sequence: TGCGCCAGCAGCCTAGGGACTTCGGGCACAGATACGCAGTATTTT.

This clone has at least ten counts. The rearrangement uses TRBV12-5 and TRBJ2-5; no clear D. Between the trimmed V and J ends, which lost 5 bases and 5 bases, there was a span of 21 bases. Germline V gene data show CDR1 as LGHNT and CDR2 as FRNRAP. This CDR3 has 16 residues. The CDR3 protein is CASGPPLRVGEETQYF. The CDR3 DNA sequence: TGTGCTAGTGGTCCACCGCTTAGGGTGGGCGAGGAGACCCAGTACTTC.

This clone has just a few counts. This CDR3 is CASSLNSGGTGELFF. As DNA, the CDR3 is TGTGCCAGCAGCTTAAATTCAGGGGGTACCGGGGAGCTGTTTTTT. The genes are TRBV7-2 and TRBJ2-2; 7 bases are shared with TRBD1. CDR1 and CDR2 from the germline V gene are SGHTA and FQGNSA. This CDR3 contains 15 residues. The trim removed 2 bases at V and 5 bases at J, leaving 5 bases unmatched.

Note on this clone: This sample includes further DNA sequences coding for the same CDR3. The genes are TRBV9 and TRBJ1-5; the D is unclear. The V gene lost 0 bases and the J gene lost 7 bases, with 8 bases spanning the gap. The CDR3 totals 13 residues. Germline V gene data show CDR1 as SGDLS and CDR2 as YYNGEE. The CDR3 nucleotides read TGTGCCAGCAGCGTAGGATTGGAACAGCCCCAGCATTTT. It translates to CASSVGLEQPQHF. The variable domain in full, completed from reference TRBV9 and TRBJ1-5, reads DSGVTQTPKHLITATGQRVTLRCSPRSGDLSVYWYQQSLDQGLQFLIQYYNGEERAKGNILERFSAQQFPDLHSELNLSSLELGDSALYFCASSVGLEQPQHFGDGTRLSIL.

The V and J genes are TRBV30 and TRBJ1-6; TRBD1 matches at 9 bases. The CDR3 is 11 amino acids. Germline trimming cut 8 bases from V and 14 bases from J; bases unmatched to any gene: 7. Germline CDR1 is GTSNPN and CDR2 is SVGIG (reference sequence). The CDR3 reads CALGQGISLHF. As DNA, the CDR3 is TGTGCCCTGGGACAGGGAATATCCCTCCACTTT.

The chain employs TRBV5-4 and TRBJ2-7, with 10 nucleotides matching TRBD1. The length of the CDR3 is 13 residues. Germline values: CDR1 SGHNT, CDR2 YYREEE (reference sequence). After removal of 5 bases from V and 5 bases from J, the junction contained 4 bases not matched to a gene. The CDR3 reads CASSSTGGNEQYF. CDR3 nucleotides: TGTGCCAGCAGTTCGACAGGGGGCAACGAGCAGTACTTC.

The gene calls are TRBV10-3 and TRBJ1-2, with 9 bases matching TRBD1. CDR3 length: 12 amino acids. Trimming took 7 bases from V and 6 from J; bases not matched to a gene: 3. Germline CDR1 and CDR2: ENHRY and SYGVKD. In DNA, the CDR3 is TGTGCCATCAAGGGACAGGGCGATGGCTACACCTTC. Its protein product is CAIKGQGDGYTF.

The rearrangement uses TRBV5-1 and TRBJ1-6; a weak D match, TRBD1 (6 bases). CDR3 length: 14 residues. V lost 3 bases and J 8 bases, leaving 12 bases between the germline ends. The germline CDR1 and CDR2 sequences are SGHRS and YFSETQ. The CDR3 DNA follows: TGCGCCAGCAGCTCGGGGGCTTTGGATTCACCCCTCCACTTT. Translation gives CASSSGALDSPLHF.

This sequence joins TRBV19 and TRBJ1-2; perhaps TRBD1 as D (6 bases). The CDR3 loop spans 14 amino acids. Per the germline V gene, CDR1 is LNHDA and CDR2 is SQIVND (reference sequence). Trimming took off 5 bases at V and 7 bases at J, with 17 bases between the two ends. CDR3 region: CASSLPSGAFGYTF. The CDR3 DNA reads as TGTGCCAGTAGTTTACCCTCGGGGGCCTTTGGCTACACCTTC.

This rearrangement joins TRBV10-3 to TRBJ1-2; no clear D gene. V was trimmed by 6 bases and J by 3 bases, leaving 26 bases between them. Germline CDR1 and CDR2: ENHRY and SYGVKD. The CDR3 sequence is 18 residues long. This CDR3 is CAISDSTVTENIDYGYTF. CDR3 DNA sequence: TGTGCCATCAGCGACTCCACCGTTACAGAAAATATCGACTATGGCTACACCTTC.

V and J are TRBV29-1 and TRBJ1-2; D perhaps matches TRBD1 (5 bases). In germline, CDR1 is SQVTM, CDR2 ANQGSEA. Trimming shortened V by 3 bases and J by 0 bases, and 8 bases separated the two germline ends. The CDR3 spans 13 residues. Written as DNA, the CDR3 is TGCAGCGTTGACGGGGGTCCTAACTATGGCTACACCTTC. Translated, it gives CSVDGGPNYGYTF. Full variable domain (missing parts from reference TRBV29-1 and TRBJ1-2): SAVISQKPSRDICQRGTSLTIQCQVDSQVTMMFWYRQQPGQSLTLIATANQGSEATYESGFVIDKFPISRPNLTFSTLTVSNMSPEDSSIYLCSVDGGPNYGYTFGSGTRLTVV.

The chain has TRBV4-3 and TRBJ1-2; 8 nucleotides match TRBD1. The CDR3 has 14 residues. Germline V CDR1 and CDR2: LGHNA, YSLEER. Trimming at V came to 1 base and at J to 4 bases, leaving 2 bases not matched to a gene. Written as DNA, the CDR3 is TGCGCCAGCAGCCAAGGACAGGGGACCTATGGCTACACCTTC. Its translation is CASSQGQGTYGYTF.

The J gene is TRBJ2-7, the V gene TRBV7-9; D is undetermined. Per germline, CDR1 SEHNR and CDR2 FQNEAQ (reference sequence). The CDR3 totals 11 residues. Trimming removed 3 bases from V and 4 bases from J, with 4 bases in between. This chain's CDR3 is CASSFQYEQYF. The CDR3 DNA is TGTGCCAGCAGCTTCCAGTACGAGCAGTACTTC.

In its sample, this clone was seen a few times. This rearrangement joins TRBV5-1 to TRBJ2-2; 8 bases align to TRBD1. Trimming at V came to 3 bases and at J to 5 bases, leaving 0 bases not matched to a gene. This CDR3 region has 13 residues. The germline gives CDR1 SGHRS, CDR2 YFSETQ. CDR3 protein: CASSWTGTGELFF. Here the CDR3 DNA reads TGCGCCAGCAGCTGGACAGGGACCGGGGAGCTGTTTTTT. Based on the CDR3 plus reference TRBV5-1 and TRBJ2-2, the full variable domain is KAGVTQTPRYLIKTRGQQVTLSCSPISGHRSVSWYQQTPGQGLQFLFEYFSETQRNKGNFPGRFSGRQFSNSRSEMNVSTLELGDSALYLCASSWTGTGELFFGEGSRLTVL.

The gene calls are TRBV29-1 and TRBJ1-2; no clear D gene. The CDR3 spans 11 residues. V shed 4 bases and J shed 4 bases, with 7 bases lying between them. CDR1 is SQVTM and CDR2 is ANQGSEA in the germline V gene. CDR3 sequence reads: CSVARTYGYTF. CDR3 DNA: TGCAGCGTTGCTCGTACCTATGGCTACACCTTC.